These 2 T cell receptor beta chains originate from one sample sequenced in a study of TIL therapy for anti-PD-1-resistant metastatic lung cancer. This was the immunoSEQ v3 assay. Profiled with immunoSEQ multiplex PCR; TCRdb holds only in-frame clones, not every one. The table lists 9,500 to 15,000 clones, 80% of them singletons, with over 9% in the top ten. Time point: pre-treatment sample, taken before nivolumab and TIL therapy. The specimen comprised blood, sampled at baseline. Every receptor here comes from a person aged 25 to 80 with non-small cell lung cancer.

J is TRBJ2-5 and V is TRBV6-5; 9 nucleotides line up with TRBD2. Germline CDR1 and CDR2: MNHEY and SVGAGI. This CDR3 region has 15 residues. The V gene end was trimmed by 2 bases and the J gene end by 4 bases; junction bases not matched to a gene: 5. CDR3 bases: TGTGCCAGCAGTTACGGGGGACTAGCTTCAGAGACCCAGTACTTC. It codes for CASSYGGLASETQYF.

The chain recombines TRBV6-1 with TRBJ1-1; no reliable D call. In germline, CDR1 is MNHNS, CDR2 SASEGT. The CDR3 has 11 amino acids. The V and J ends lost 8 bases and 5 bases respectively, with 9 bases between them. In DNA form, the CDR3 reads TGTGCCAGCCTCCGGGAGACTGAAGCTTTCTTT. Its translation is CASLRETEAFF.